A single count supports the clone carrying this T cell receptor beta chain. The antigen remains undetermined. Using immunoSEQ multiplex PCR, the repertoire was profiled, and TCRdb retains in-frame clones only, with some absent. The profile shows 63,000 or so clones, roughly nine tenths of them singletons. The germline V gene has CDR1 SGHVS and CDR2 FNYEAQ. J lost 13 bases, V lost 3 bases, and 11 bases had no gene match. The CDR3 length is 13 residues. The sample is drawn from a study of OX40 agonist ivuxolimab in advanced cancers. Overall study findings and caveats: The 0.1-3.0 mg/kg partial responders had among the lowest clonal expansion. Part of the nonresponder group also had normalized T-cell clonal expansion that was low.

V gene TRBV7-6 combines with J gene TRBJ1-1; TRBD1 agrees at 7 bases. The receptor's source is an adult with an advanced solid tumor such as melanoma, head and neck, liver or kidney cancer. The sample consisted of CD4+ or CD8+ T cells sorted from blood, taken in a trial of the OX40 agonist ivuxolimab. CDR3 loop: CASSFGTGQGVFF. DNA for the CDR3: TGTGCCAGCAGCTTCGGAACCGGGCAGGGGGTTTTCTTT.